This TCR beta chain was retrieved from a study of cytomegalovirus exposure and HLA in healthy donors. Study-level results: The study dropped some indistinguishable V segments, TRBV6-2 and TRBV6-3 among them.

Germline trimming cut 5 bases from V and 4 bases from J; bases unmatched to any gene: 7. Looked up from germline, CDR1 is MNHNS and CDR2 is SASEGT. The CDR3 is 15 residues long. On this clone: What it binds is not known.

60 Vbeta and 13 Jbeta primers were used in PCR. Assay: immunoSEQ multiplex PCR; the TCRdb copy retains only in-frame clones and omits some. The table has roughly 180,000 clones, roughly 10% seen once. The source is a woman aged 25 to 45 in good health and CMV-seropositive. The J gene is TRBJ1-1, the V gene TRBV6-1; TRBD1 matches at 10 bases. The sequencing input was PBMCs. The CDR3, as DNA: TGTGCCAGCAGTCTACTTGGACAGGGGGGCACTGAAGCTTTCTTT. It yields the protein CASSLLGQGGTEAFF.